A selection of T cell receptor beta chains follows, all from one sample in a study of blood T cell dynamics during melanoma immunotherapy. Libraries were prepared by immunoSEQ multiplex PCR; TCRdb keeps only in-frame clonotypes and omits some of them. Here the sample spans more than 15,000 clones, approximately 80% being singletons. Sequenced here: blood, sampled from a patient treated with checkpoint blockade. The receptors shown here come from a human donor with melanoma. Both conserved end residues are part of each CDR3. The D gene is left open where the match is weak. Some rows have no size entry. The others give once, few or many, or a class for an expanded clone.

CDR3 DNA: TGTGCCAGCAGTTCTAGAACGCCGTACAATGAGCAGTTCTTC
CDR3 protein: CASSSRTPYNEQFF
clone size: .
CDR3 length: 14
D gene: .
V gene: TRBV28
J gene: TRBJ2-1

CDR3 DNA: TGTGCCAGCTCTGAGGAGGGATTGGGGAGCTACACCTTC
CDR3 protein: CASSEEGLGSYTF
clone size: .
CDR3 length: 13
D gene: .
V gene: TRBV6-1
J gene: TRBJ1-2

CDR3 DNA: TGTGCCAGCAGGGGACAGGGAGAGACCCAGTACTTC
CDR3 protein: CASRGQGETQYF
clone size: once
CDR3 length: 12
D gene: TRBD1
V gene: TRBV28
J gene: TRBJ2-5

CDR3 DNA: TGTGCCAGCTCACCACCCAGCATTGATGAGCAGTTCTTC
CDR3 protein: CASSPPSIDEQFF
clone size: .
CDR3 length: 13
D gene: .
V gene: TRBV18
J gene: TRBJ2-1

CDR3 DNA: TGTGCCAGCTCACCAGGGAGGACAGATAATTCACCCCTCCACTTT
CDR3 protein: CASSPGRTDNSPLHF
clone size: .
CDR3 length: 15
D gene: .
V gene: TRBV18
J gene: TRBJ1-6

CDR3 DNA: TGTGCCAGCAGCGGCGGGCCCCTGGTTTTGGAGACCCAGTACTTC
CDR3 protein: CASSGGPLVLETQYF
clone size: .
CDR3 length: 15
D gene: .
V gene: TRBV2
J gene: TRBJ2-5

CDR3 DNA: TGTGCCAGCAGCTTCGATAGACGAGACAATGAGCAGTTCTTC
CDR3 protein: CASSFDRRDNEQFF
clone size: .
CDR3 length: 14
D gene: .
V gene: TRBV11-1
J gene: TRBJ2-1

CDR3 DNA: TGTGCCAGCAGTTTATGGGGGTCTACTAATGAAAAACTGTTTTTT
CDR3 protein: CASSLWGSTNEKLFF
clone size: .
CDR3 length: 15
D gene: .
V gene: TRBV28
J gene: TRBJ1-4

CDR3 DNA: TGCAGCGTTGAAGCCCGGGTGGGCTACACCTTC
CDR3 protein: CSVEARVGYTF
clone size: .
CDR3 length: 11
D gene: .
V gene: TRBV29-1
J gene: TRBJ1-2

CDR3 DNA: TGTGCCAGCAGTTTATCAGGGAAGTACGAGCAGTACTTC
CDR3 protein: CASSLSGKYEQYF
clone size: .
CDR3 length: 13
D gene: .
V gene: TRBV27
J gene: TRBJ2-7

CDR3 DNA: TGTGCCAGCAGCTTAGATAGTGGGTTGAAGGGGAAGACCCAGTACTTC
CDR3 protein: CASSLDSGLKGKTQYF
clone size: .
CDR3 length: 16
D gene: .
V gene: TRBV7-2
J gene: TRBJ2-5

CDR3 DNA: TGTGCCAGCAGCACCCCTCCGGGATCCTGGGTCAGTCAAGAGACCCAGTACTTC
CDR3 protein: CASSTPPGSWVSQETQYF
clone size: .
CDR3 length: 18
D gene: .
V gene: TRBV7-2
J gene: TRBJ2-5

CDR3 DNA: TGTGCCAGCTCACCACCCGGACGGACTGATCAGCCCCAGCATTTT
CDR3 protein: CASSPPGRTDQPQHF
clone size: .
CDR3 length: 15
D gene: .
V gene: TRBV18
J gene: TRBJ1-5

CDR3 DNA: TGTGCCAGCAGTTACGGGGGCTCCATCAATGAGCAGTTCTTC
CDR3 protein: CASSYGGSINEQFF
clone size: .
CDR3 length: 14
D gene: .
V gene: TRBV6-6
J gene: TRBJ2-1

CDR3 DNA: TGTGCTAGCAGCACCACTAGCGGCAACGGGGAGACCCAGTACTTC
CDR3 protein: CASSTTSGNGETQYF
clone size: .
CDR3 length: 15
D gene: TRBD2
V gene: TRBV7-7
J gene: TRBJ2-5

CDR3 DNA: TGTGCCAGTAGTATAGCGGGACAGGGGAGGTTAGACTATGGCTACACCTTC
CDR3 protein: CASSIAGQGRLDYGYTF
clone size: .
CDR3 length: 17
D gene: TRBD1
V gene: TRBV19
J gene: TRBJ1-2

CDR3 DNA: TGTGCCTGGAGTGTGCAGGGGCTCGGCGAGCAGTACTTC
CDR3 protein: CAWSVQGLGEQYF
clone size: .
CDR3 length: 13
D gene: .
V gene: TRBV30
J gene: TRBJ2-7

CDR3 DNA: TGTGCCAGCAGCTTCACTAGCGGGAGGGCCGATGAGCAGTTCTTC
CDR3 protein: CASSFTSGRADEQFF
clone size: .
CDR3 length: 15
D gene: TRBD2
V gene: TRBV7-8
J gene: TRBJ2-1

CDR3 DNA: TGTGCCAGCAGTGAAATACGGGGGAACACTGAAGCTTTCTTT
CDR3 protein: CASSEIRGNTEAFF
clone size: .
CDR3 length: 14
D gene: .
V gene: TRBV6-1
J gene: TRBJ1-1

CDR3 DNA: TGTGCCATCAGTCACCCCGGAACCCTCAATGAGCAGTTCTTC
CDR3 protein: CAISHPGTLNEQFF
clone size: once
CDR3 length: 14
D gene: .
V gene: TRBV10-3
J gene: TRBJ2-1

CDR3 DNA: TGTGCCAGCAGCTTAGAGAGGGACACTTCTCTCGAGCAGTACTTC
CDR3 protein: CASSLERDTSLEQYF
clone size: .
CDR3 length: 15
D gene: .
V gene: TRBV11-2
J gene: TRBJ2-7

CDR3 DNA: TGTGCCAGCAGCCCGAGGGGGCCCGGCGAGCAGTACTTC
CDR3 protein: CASSPRGPGEQYF
clone size: .
CDR3 length: 13
D gene: TRBD1
V gene: TRBV11-3
J gene: TRBJ2-7

CDR3 DNA: TGTGCCAGCAGCTCGTTAGCGGGAGGGAGAACAGATACGCAGTATTTT
CDR3 protein: CASSSLAGGRTDTQYF
clone size: .
CDR3 length: 16
D gene: TRBD2
V gene: TRBV11-3
J gene: TRBJ2-3

CDR3 DNA: TGCGCCAGCAGCCTCCAAGAGACCCAGTACTTC
CDR3 protein: CASSLQETQYF
clone size: once
CDR3 length: 11
D gene: .
V gene: TRBV5-1
J gene: TRBJ2-5

CDR3 DNA: TGTGCCAGCAGCCAGGGGGGGCGCGATGAGCAGTTCTTC
CDR3 protein: CASSQGGRDEQFF
clone size: .
CDR3 length: 13
D gene: .
V gene: TRBV6-6
J gene: TRBJ2-1

CDR3 DNA: TGTGCCAGCAGCAACCTGGGACTGGGAACCGGGGAGCTGTTTTTT
CDR3 protein: CASSNLGLGTGELFF
clone size: .
CDR3 length: 15
D gene: .
V gene: TRBV28
J gene: TRBJ2-2

CDR3 DNA: TGTGCCAGCAGCCTCATACGAGGGGTTGAGCAGTTCTTC
CDR3 protein: CASSLIRGVEQFF
clone size: .
CDR3 length: 13
D gene: .
V gene: TRBV7-2
J gene: TRBJ2-1

CDR3 DNA: TGTGCCAGCAGTTTATCCCCAGGTCTTAACACTGAAGCTTTCTTT
CDR3 protein: CASSLSPGLNTEAFF
clone size: .
CDR3 length: 15
D gene: .
V gene: TRBV27
J gene: TRBJ1-1

CDR3 DNA: TGTGCCAGCAGCTTGAATCGGGACTCCGAGTACTTC
CDR3 protein: CASSLNRDSEYF
clone size: .
CDR3 length: 12
D gene: .
V gene: TRBV7-2
J gene: TRBJ2-5

CDR3 DNA: TGTGCCAGCTCACCAAGCGTTCCAGCGGTGGGGGAGACCCAGTACTTC
CDR3 protein: CASSPSVPAVGETQYF
clone size: .
CDR3 length: 16
D gene: .
V gene: TRBV18
J gene: TRBJ2-5

CDR3 DNA: TGCGCCACCGCGGCCGGTGGTTACTCTGGAAACACCATATATTTT
CDR3 protein: CATAAGGYSGNTIYF
clone size: few
CDR3 length: 15
D gene: .
V gene: TRBV23-1
J gene: TRBJ1-3

CDR3 DNA: TGTGCCAGCAGCTTATCCGGGAGGGCCGCAGATACGCAGTATTTT
CDR3 protein: CASSLSGRAADTQYF
clone size: .
CDR3 length: 15
D gene: TRBD2
V gene: TRBV7-2
J gene: TRBJ2-3

CDR3 DNA: TGTGCCAGCAGCTTAGACGGGAGCGCCGAGACCCAGTACTTC
CDR3 protein: CASSLDGSAETQYF
clone size: .
CDR3 length: 14
D gene: .
V gene: TRBV7-9
J gene: TRBJ2-5

CDR3 DNA: TGTGCCAGCTCACGATCAGGAGGCTTCGAAGCCAAAAACATTCAGTACTTC
CDR3 protein: CASSRSGGFEAKNIQYF
clone size: once
CDR3 length: 17
D gene: .
V gene: TRBV18
J gene: TRBJ2-4

CDR3 DNA: TGTGCTAGTGGTATTCGGGACCAGTCCAACTTC
CDR3 protein: CASGIRDQSNF
clone size: .
CDR3 length: 11
D gene: .
V gene: TRBV12-5
J gene: TRBJ2-5

CDR3 DNA: TGTGCCAGCAGCTTAAGATCGCCTGGAAACACCATATATTTT
CDR3 protein: CASSLRSPGNTIYF
clone size: .
CDR3 length: 14
D gene: .
V gene: TRBV7-9
J gene: TRBJ1-3

CDR3 DNA: TGTGCCAGCAGCTTGGATAGGGGATCACCCCTCCACTTT
CDR3 protein: CASSLDRGSPLHF
clone size: once
CDR3 length: 13
D gene: .
V gene: TRBV5-6
J gene: TRBJ1-6

CDR3 DNA: TGTGCCAGCTCACCAACGGACAGGGACCACGAGCAGTACTTC
CDR3 protein: CASSPTDRDHEQYF
clone size: .
CDR3 length: 14
D gene: TRBD1
V gene: TRBV18
J gene: TRBJ2-7

CDR3 DNA: TGTGCCAGCAGTTTATACCACACCGGGGAGCTGTTTTTT
CDR3 protein: CASSLYHTGELFF
clone size: once
CDR3 length: 13
D gene: .
V gene: TRBV27
J gene: TRBJ2-2

CDR3 DNA: TGTGCCAGCAGCTTAAAGACTAGCGGGATGGCCGGGGAGCTGTTTTTT
CDR3 protein: CASSLKTSGMAGELFF
clone size: .
CDR3 length: 16
D gene: TRBD2
V gene: TRBV4-2
J gene: TRBJ2-2